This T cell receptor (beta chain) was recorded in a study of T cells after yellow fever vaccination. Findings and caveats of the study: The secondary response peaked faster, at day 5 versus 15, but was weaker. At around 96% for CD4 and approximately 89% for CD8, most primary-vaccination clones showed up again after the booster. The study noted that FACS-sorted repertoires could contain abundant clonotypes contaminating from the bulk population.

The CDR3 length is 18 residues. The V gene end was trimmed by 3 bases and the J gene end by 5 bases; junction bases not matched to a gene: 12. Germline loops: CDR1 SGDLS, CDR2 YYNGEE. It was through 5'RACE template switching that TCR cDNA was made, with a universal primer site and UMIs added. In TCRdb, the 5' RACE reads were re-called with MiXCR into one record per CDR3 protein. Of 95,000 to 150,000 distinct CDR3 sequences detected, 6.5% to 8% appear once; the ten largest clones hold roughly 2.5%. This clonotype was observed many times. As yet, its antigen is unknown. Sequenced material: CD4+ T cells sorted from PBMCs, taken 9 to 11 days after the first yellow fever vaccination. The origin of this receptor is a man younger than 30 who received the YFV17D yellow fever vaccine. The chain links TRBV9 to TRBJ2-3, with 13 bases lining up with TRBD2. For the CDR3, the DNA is TGTGCCAGCAGCGCAAGGCTTACTAGCGGGGGGGCCGGAGATACGCAGTATTTT. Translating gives CASSARLTSGGAGDTQYF.